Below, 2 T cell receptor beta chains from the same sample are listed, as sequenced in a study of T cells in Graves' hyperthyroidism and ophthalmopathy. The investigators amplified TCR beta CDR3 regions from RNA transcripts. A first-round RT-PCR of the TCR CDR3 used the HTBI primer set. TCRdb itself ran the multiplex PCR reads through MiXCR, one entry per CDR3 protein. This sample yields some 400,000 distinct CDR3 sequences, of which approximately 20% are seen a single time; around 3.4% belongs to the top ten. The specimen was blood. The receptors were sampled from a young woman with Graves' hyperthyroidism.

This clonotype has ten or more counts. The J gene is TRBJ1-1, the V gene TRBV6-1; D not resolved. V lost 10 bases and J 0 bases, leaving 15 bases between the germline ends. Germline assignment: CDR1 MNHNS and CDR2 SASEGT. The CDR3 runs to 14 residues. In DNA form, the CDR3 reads TGTGCCACCCTAATGGGCCACATGAACACTGAAGCTTTCTTT. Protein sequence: CATLMGHMNTEAFF.

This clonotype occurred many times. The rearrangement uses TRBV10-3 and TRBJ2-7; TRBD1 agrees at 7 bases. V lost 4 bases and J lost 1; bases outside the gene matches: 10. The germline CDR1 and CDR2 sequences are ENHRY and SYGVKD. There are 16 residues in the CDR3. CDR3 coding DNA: TGTGCCATCAGTGGAGGGGGCCAGTTCGGTTCCTACGAGCAGTACTTC. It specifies CAISGGGQFGSYEQYF.